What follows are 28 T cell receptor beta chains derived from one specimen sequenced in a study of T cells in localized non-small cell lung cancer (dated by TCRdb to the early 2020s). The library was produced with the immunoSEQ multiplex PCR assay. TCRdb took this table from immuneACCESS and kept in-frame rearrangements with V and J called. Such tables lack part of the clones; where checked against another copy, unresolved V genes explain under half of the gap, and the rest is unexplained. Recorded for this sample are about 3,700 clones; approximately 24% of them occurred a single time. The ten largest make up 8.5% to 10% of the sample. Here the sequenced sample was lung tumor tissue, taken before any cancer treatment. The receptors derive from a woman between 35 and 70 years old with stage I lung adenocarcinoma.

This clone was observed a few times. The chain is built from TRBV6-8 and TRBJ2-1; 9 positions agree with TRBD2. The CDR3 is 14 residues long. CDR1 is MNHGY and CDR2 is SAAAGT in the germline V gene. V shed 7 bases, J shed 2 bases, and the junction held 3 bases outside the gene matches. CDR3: CASIPSGTYNEQFF. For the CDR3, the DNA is TGTGCCAGCATTCCTAGCGGGACCTACAATGAGCAGTTCTTC.

CDR3 in DNA: TGCGCCAGCAGCTTGCGGACAGGGGAGGAAAACATTCAGTACTTC. Its protein product is CASSLRTGEENIQYF. V and J are TRBV5-1 and TRBJ2-4; 9 nucleotides line up with TRBD1. CDR1 and CDR2 from the germline V gene are SGHRS and YFSETQ. J lost 5 bases, V lost 1 base, and 4 bases had no gene match. This CDR3 has 15 amino acids.

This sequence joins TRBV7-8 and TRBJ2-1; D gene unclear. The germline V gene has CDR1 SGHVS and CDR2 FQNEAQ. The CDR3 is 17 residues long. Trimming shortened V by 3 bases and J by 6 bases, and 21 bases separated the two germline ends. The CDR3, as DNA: TGTGCCAGCAGCTTGTTCCCCCCGGATAGTCTTCTCAATGAGCAGTTCTTC. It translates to CASSLFPPDSLLNEQFF. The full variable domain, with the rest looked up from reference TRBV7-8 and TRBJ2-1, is GAGVSQSPRYKVAKRGQDVALRCDPISGHVSLFWYQQALGQGPEFLTYFQNEAQLDKSGLPSDRFFAERPEGSVSTLKIQRTQQEDSAVYLCASSLFPPDSLLNEQFFGPGTRLTVL.

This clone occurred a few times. In DNA, the CDR3 is TGTGCCAGCAGTTCCGAAAGGGGGCTGGGCTACACCTTC. This sequence encodes CASSSERGLGYTF. The gene calls are TRBV6-8 and TRBJ1-2, with TRBD1 matching 7 bases. This CDR3 spans 13 amino acids. Germline V gene data show CDR1 as MNHGY and CDR2 as SAAAGT. The ends lost 4 bases at V and 8 bases at J; junction bases unmatched: 7.

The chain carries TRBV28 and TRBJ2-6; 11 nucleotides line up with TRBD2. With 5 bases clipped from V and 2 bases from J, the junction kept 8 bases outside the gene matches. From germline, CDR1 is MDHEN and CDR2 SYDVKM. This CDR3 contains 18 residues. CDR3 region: CASSRTGTSGTGANVLTF. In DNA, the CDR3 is TGTGCCAGCAGTCGAACCGGGACTAGCGGAACTGGGGCCAACGTCCTGACTTTC.

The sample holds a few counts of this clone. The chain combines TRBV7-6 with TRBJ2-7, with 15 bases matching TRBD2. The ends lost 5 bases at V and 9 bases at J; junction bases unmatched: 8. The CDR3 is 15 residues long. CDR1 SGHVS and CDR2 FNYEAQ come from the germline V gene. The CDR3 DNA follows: TGTGCCAGCAGCCCCCTCGGGACTAGCGGGAGGAGGCAGTACTTC. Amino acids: CASSPLGTSGRRQYF.

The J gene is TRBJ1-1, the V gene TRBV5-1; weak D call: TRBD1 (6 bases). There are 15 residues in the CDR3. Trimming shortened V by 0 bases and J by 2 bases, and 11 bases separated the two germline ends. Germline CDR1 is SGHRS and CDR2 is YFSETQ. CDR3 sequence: CASSLGGTSNTEAFF. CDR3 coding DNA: TGCGCCAGCAGCTTGGGCGGGACATCCAACACTGAAGCTTTCTTT.

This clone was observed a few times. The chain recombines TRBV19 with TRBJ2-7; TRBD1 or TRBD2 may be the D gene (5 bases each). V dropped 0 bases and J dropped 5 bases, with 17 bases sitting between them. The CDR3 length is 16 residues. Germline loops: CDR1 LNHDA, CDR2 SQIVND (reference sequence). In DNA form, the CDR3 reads TGTGCCAGTAGTATAGATGGACGGAGGCCCAGGGACGAGCAGTACTTC. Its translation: CASSIDGRRPRDEQYF.

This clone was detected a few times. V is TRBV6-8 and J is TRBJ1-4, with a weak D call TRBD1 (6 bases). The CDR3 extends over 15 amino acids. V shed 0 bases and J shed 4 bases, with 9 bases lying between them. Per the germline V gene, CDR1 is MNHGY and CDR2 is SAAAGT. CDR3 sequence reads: CASSYSAGDNEKLFF. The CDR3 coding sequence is TGTGCCAGCAGTTACTCGGCAGGGGATAATGAAAAACTGTTTTTT.

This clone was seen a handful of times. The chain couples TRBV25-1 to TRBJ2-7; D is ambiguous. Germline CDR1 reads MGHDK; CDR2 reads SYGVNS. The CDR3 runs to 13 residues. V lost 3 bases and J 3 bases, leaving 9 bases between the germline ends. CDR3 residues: CASSEIDGYEQYF. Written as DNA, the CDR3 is TGTGCCAGCAGTGAGATAGACGGCTACGAGCAGTACTTC.

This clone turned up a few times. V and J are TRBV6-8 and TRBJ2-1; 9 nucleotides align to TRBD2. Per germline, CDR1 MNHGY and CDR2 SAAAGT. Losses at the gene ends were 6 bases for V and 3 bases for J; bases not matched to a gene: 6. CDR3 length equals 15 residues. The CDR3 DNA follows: TGTGCCAGCAGGGGGCGGGAGGGCCACTACAATGAGCAGTTCTTC. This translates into CASRGREGHYNEQFF.

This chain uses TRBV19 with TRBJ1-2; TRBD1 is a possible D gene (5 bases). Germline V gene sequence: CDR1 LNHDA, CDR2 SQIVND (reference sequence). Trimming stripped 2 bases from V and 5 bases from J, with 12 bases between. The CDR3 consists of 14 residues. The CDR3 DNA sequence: TGTGCCAGTAGTATATTGACAGTCCAATATGGCTACACCTTC. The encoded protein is CASSILTVQYGYTF.

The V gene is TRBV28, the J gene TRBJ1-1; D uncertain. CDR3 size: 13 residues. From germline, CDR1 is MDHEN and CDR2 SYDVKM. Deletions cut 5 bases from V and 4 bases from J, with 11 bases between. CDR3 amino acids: CASSPTTGTEAFF. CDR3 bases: TGTGCCAGCAGTCCAACAACCGGCACTGAAGCTTTCTTT.

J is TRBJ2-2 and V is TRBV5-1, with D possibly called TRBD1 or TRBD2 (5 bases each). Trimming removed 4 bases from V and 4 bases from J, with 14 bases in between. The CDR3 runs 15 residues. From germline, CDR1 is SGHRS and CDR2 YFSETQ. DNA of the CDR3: TGCGCCAGCAGCCGGGGCGGCGCGGGCACCGGGGAGCTGTTTTTT. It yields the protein CASSRGGAGTGELFF.

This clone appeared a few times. CDR3 loop: CASSYQLRGARSEQFF. DNA for the CDR3: TGTGCCAGCAGCTACCAGTTGCGGGGGGCGCGTAGTGAGCAGTTCTTC. The chain carries TRBV11-3 and TRBJ2-1, with TRBD2 matching 8 bases. Germline V gene lookup returns CDR1 SGHNT and CDR2 YENEEA. The CDR3 is 16 residues long. V shed 4 bases and J 9 bases; nucleotides not matched to a gene: 14.

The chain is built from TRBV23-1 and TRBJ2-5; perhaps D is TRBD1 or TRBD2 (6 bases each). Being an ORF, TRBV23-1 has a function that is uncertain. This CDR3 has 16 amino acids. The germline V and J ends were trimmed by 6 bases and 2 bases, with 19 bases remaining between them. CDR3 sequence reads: CASSLGGRGSQETQYF. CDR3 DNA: TGCGCCAGCAGCTTGGGGGGCAGGGGATCTCAAGAGACCCAGTACTTC.

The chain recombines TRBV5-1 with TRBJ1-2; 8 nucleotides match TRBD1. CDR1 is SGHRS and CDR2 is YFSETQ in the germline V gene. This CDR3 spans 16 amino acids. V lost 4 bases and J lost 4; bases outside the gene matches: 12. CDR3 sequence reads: CASSGLQGDRGYGYTF. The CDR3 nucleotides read TGCGCCAGCAGCGGTCTACAAGGTGACAGGGGCTATGGCTACACCTTC.

CDR3 in DNA: TGTGCCAGCAGCTTGACAGGGGGCTGGGACAATGAGCAGTTCTTC. It translates to CASSLTGGWDNEQFF. The genes are TRBV11-3 and TRBJ2-1; TRBD1 matches at 10 bases. CDR3 length: 15 residues. The J segment lost 5 bases and the V segment lost 3 bases, leaving 4 bases of the junction unmatched. The germline gives CDR1 SGHNT, CDR2 YENEEA.

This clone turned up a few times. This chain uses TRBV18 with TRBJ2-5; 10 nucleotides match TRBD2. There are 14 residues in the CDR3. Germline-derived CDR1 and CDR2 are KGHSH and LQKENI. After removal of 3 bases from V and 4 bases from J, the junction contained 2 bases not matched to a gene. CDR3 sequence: CASSPRLAGETQYF. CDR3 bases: TGTGCCAGCTCACCGAGACTAGCGGGAGAGACCCAGTACTTC.

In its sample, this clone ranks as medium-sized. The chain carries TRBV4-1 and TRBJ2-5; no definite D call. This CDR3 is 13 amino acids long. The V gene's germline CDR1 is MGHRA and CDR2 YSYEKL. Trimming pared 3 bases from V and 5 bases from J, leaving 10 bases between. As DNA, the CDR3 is TGCGCCAGCAGCCAGGAAGGTGGCGAGACCCAGTACTTC. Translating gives CASSQEGGETQYF.

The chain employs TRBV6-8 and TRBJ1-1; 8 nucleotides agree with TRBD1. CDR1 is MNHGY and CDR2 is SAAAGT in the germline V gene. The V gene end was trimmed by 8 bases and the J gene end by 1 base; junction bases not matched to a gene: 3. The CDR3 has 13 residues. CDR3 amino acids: CASGTGQNTEAFF. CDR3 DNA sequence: TGTGCCAGCGGGACAGGCCAGAACACTGAAGCTTTCTTT.

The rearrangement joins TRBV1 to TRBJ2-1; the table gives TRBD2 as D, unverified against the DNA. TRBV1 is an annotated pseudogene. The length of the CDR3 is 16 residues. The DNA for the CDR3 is TGCGCCAGCAGCCAAGAACCTAGCGGGAGTTACAATGAGCAGTTCTTC. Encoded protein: CASSQEPSGSYNEQFF.

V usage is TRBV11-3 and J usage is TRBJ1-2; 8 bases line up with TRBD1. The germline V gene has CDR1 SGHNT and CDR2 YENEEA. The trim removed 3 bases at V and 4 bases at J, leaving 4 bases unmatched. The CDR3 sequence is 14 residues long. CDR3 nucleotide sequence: TGTGCCAGCAGCTTGGGACAGGACGTCTATGGCTACACCTTC. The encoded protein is CASSLGQDVYGYTF.

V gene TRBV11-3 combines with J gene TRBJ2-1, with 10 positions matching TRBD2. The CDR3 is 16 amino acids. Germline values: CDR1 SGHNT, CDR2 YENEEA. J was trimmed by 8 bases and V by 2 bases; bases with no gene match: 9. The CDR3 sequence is CASSLLGLAGEDEQFF. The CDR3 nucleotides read TGTGCCAGCAGCTTATTGGGGCTAGCGGGAGAAGATGAGCAGTTCTTC.

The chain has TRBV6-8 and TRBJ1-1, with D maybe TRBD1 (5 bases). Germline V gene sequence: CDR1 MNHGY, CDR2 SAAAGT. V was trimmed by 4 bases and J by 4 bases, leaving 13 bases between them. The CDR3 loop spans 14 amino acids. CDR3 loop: CASSSIGTGTEAFF. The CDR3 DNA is TGTGCCAGCAGTTCCATAGGGACGGGCACTGAAGCTTTCTTT.

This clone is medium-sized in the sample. This CDR3 is CASSQGGYNEQFF. The CDR3 bases are TGTGCCAGCAGTCAGGGGGGCTACAATGAGCAGTTCTTC. This sequence joins TRBV9 and TRBJ2-1, with a possible D match to TRBD1 (7 bases). The CDR3 totals 13 residues. Trimming pared 5 bases from V and 3 bases from J, leaving 9 bases between. Germline CDR1 is SGDLS and CDR2 is YYNGEE. Full variable domain (missing parts from reference TRBV9 and TRBJ2-1): DSGVTQTPKHLITATGQRVTLRCSPRSGDLSVYWYQQSLDQGLQFLIQYYNGEERAKGNILERFSAQQFPDLHSELNLSSLELGDSALYFCASSQGGYNEQFFGPGTRLTVL.

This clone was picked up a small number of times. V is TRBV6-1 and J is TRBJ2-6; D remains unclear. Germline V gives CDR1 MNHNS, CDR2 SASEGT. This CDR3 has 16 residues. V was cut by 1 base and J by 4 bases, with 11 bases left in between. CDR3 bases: TGTGCCAGCAGTGAAGGATGGGGATCCGGGGCCAACGTCCTGACTTTC. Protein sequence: CASSEGWGSGANVLTF.

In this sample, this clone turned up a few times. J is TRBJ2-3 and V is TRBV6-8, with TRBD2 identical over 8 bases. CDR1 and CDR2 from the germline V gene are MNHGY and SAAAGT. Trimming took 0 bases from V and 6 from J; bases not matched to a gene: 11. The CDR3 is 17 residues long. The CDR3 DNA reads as TGTGCCAGCAGTTACTCGACAGCGGGAGCTCCCGGGGATACGCAGTATTTT. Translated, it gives CASSYSTAGAPGDTQYF.